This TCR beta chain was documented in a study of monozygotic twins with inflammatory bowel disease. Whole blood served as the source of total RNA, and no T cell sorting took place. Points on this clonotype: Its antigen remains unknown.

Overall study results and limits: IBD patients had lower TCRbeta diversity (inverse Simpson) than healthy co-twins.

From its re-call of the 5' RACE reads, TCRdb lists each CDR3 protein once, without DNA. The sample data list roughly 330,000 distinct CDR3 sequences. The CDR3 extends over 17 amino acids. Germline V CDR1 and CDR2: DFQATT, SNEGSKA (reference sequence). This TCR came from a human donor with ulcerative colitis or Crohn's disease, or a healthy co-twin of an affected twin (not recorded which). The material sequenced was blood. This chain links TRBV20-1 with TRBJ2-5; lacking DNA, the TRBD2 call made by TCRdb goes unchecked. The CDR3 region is CSATPGLAGISPGTQYF.